These 22 T cell receptor beta chains originate from one sample sequenced in a study of T-cell memory formation after mild COVID-19. TCRdb re-called the 5' RACE reads with MiXCR, one entry per CDR3 protein. Among approximately 500,000 distinct CDR3 sequences listed, around 27% were seen once. Sequenced input: PBMCs or a T cell subset sorted from them (not recorded which). The origin of the receptors is an adult woman who had mild COVID-19 (a few samples of this study predate the infection). Cell type and time point are not known.

For the CDR3, the DNA is TGTGCCAGCTCACCCCAGTACAATCAGCCCCAGCATTTT. This translates into CASSPQYNQPQHF. The chain employs TRBV18 and TRBJ1-5; D unclear. Germline V gene sequence: CDR1 KGHSH, CDR2 LQKENI. V lost 3 bases and J lost 3, with 6 bases in between. The CDR3 has 13 amino acids.

V and J are TRBV20-1 and TRBJ2-3; 8 nucleotides match TRBD2. CDR1 is DFQATT and CDR2 is SNEGSKA in the germline V gene (reference sequence). J was trimmed by 2 bases and V by 6 bases; bases with no gene match: 13. The CDR3 runs to 16 residues. This chain's CDR3 is CSAPTEAGVLTDTQYF. DNA of the CDR3: TGCAGTGCACCCACCGAAGCGGGGGTCCTCACAGATACGCAGTATTTT.

The chain combines TRBV7-6 with TRBJ1-1; D is perhaps TRBD1 (5 bases). The CDR3 contains 15 residues. Germline assignment: CDR1 SGHVS and CDR2 FNYEAQ. The V end lost 5 bases, the J end lost 5 bases, and 18 bases lay between the germline ends. The CDR3 sequence: CASSVGQTPGTEAFF. DNA of the CDR3: TGTGCCAGCAGCGTTGGACAAACCCCGGGGACTGAAGCTTTCTTT.

This clonotype was seen only a few times. The chain is built from TRBV4-3 and TRBJ2-7; D gene uncertain. The CDR3 covers 16 residues. CDR1 is LGHNA and CDR2 is YSLEER in the germline V gene. Deletions cut 3 bases from V and 3 bases from J, with 18 bases between. The CDR3 here is CASSQFSGGDDYEQYF. The CDR3 nucleotides are TGCGCCAGCAGCCAGTTTTCAGGCGGAGACGACTACGAGCAGTACTTC.

This clonotype has a count of ten or more. The V gene is TRBV24-1, the J gene TRBJ2-1, with 9 bases lining up with TRBD2. The germline gives CDR1 KGHDR, CDR2 SFDVKD. The CDR3 consists of 13 residues. The ends lost 5 bases at V and 5 bases at J; junction bases unmatched: 0. The CDR3 nucleotides are TGTGCCACCAGTGGACTAGCGGACAATGAGCAGTTCTTC. It codes for CATSGLADNEQFF.

This chain's CDR3 is CASSKNSGTSGSWNTGELFF. The CDR3 DNA reads TGTGCCAGCAGCAAAAATTCCGGGACTAGCGGGAGCTGGAACACCGGGGAGCTGTTTTTT. V is TRBV21-1 and J is TRBJ2-2; the table's D call of TRBD2 was not tested on the DNA. TRBV21-1 constitutes a pseudogene. The CDR3 is made up of 20 amino acids.

This chain uses TRBV11-1 with TRBJ2-1, with D possibly matching TRBD2 (6 bases). V gave up 1 base and J gave up 9 bases, with 16 bases separating them. Germline CDR1 is SGHAT and CDR2 is FQDESV (reference sequence). The CDR3 is 15 amino acids. The DNA of the CDR3 is TGTGCCAGCAGCTTAGTAGGAGGGGTTGGAGGTGAGCAGTTCTTC. It yields the protein CASSLVGGVGGEQFF.

The chain uses TRBV7-2 and TRBJ1-2; 7 bases align to TRBD1. CDR3 length: 14 residues. Germline V gene sequence: CDR1 SGHTA, CDR2 FQGNSA. V was pared by 1 base and J by 5 bases, with 4 bases of the junction left unmatched. The CDR3 region is CASSLGGTDYGYTF. The CDR3 DNA follows: TGTGCCAGCAGCTTAGGTGGGACAGATTATGGCTACACCTTC.

This clonotype was counted between two and nine times. The V and J genes are TRBV6-2 or TRBV6-3 and TRBJ2-1; TRBD2 agrees at 14 bases. Germline V CDR1 and CDR2: MNHEY, SVGEGT. The junction had 6 bases not matched to a gene; V was cut back by 6 bases and J by 8 bases. This CDR3 is built from 15 residues. The CDR3 reads CASRRLAGGSDEQFF. CDR3 DNA sequence: TGTGCCAGCAGGCGACTAGCGGGAGGGAGTGATGAGCAGTTCTTC.

This clonotype was detected a few times. The chain uses TRBV19 and TRBJ1-2; D not certain. V lost 3 bases, J lost 0 bases, and 11 bases lay in between. CDR1 LNHDA and CDR2 SQIVND come from the germline V gene (reference sequence). This CDR3 comprises 15 residues. CDR3 region: CASSMLSSSNYGYTF. In DNA form, the CDR3 reads TGTGCCAGTAGTATGTTAAGCAGCTCTAACTATGGCTACACCTTC.

The J gene is TRBJ1-1, the V gene TRBV12-3 or TRBV12-4; D is undetermined. V was shortened by 4 bases and J by 5 bases, with 14 bases between the two germline ends. There are 14 residues in the CDR3. In DNA form, the CDR3 reads TGTGCCAGCAGTTCGGAGAGTGGGGTTACTGAAGCTTTCTTT. It specifies CASSSESGVTEAFF.

As concerns this clonotype: The junction and the germline gene differ at one end; a read error may be behind it. The chain recombines TRBV7-7 with TRBJ2-2; 8 bases fit TRBD2. CDR1 is SSHAT and CDR2 is FNYEAQ in the germline V gene (reference sequence). The CDR3 has 18 residues. The CDR3, as DNA: TGTGCTAGCAGCTTAGCGTGTTCCGGGAGGGCCTGCACCGGGGAGCTGTTTTTT. Protein: CASSLACSGRACTGELFF.

This rearrangement joins TRBV9 to TRBJ2-1; 7 positions match TRBD1. Germline values: CDR1 SGDLS, CDR2 YYNGEE. With V trimmed by 4 bases and J by 1 base, 5 bases remained unmatched. This CDR3 contains 15 residues. The DNA of the CDR3 is TGTGCCAGCAGCCCCCCAGGGGGTTCCTACAATGAGCAGTTCTTC. Its protein product is CASSPPGGSYNEQFF.

This clonotype was seen a handful of times. The chain has TRBV11-2 and TRBJ2-7; no firm D call. Germline V CDR1 and CDR2: SGHAT, FQNNGV. V shed 0 bases and J shed 0 bases, with 15 bases lying between them. The CDR3 is made up of 17 amino acids. The CDR3 region has the DNA TGTGCCAGCAGCTTAGATAATCTGTCAGAAAACTCCTACGAGCAGTACTTC. As protein: CASSLDNLSENSYEQYF.

The rearrangement uses TRBV20-1 and TRBJ2-1, with TRBD2 matching 14 bases. CDR3 length: 15 amino acids. CDR1 DFQATT and CDR2 SNEGSKA come from the germline V gene (reference sequence). V gave up 5 bases and J gave up 5 bases; unmatched junction bases: 5. CDR3 sequence (DNA): TGCAGTGCTGGCAGGGGACTAGCGGGGGACAATGAGCAGTTCTTC. Amino acid sequence: CSAGRGLAGDNEQFF.

The chain recombines TRBV4-1 with TRBJ2-7; TRBD2 might be the D (5 bases). The length of the CDR3 is 14 residues. CDR1 MGHRA and CDR2 YSYEKL come from the germline V gene. Trimming took off 5 bases at V and 2 bases at J, with 13 bases between the two ends. The CDR3 loop is CASSEGLGPYEQYF. The CDR3 bases are TGCGCCAGCAGCGAGGGCCTTGGGCCCTACGAGCAGTACTTC.

This clonotype was detected a few times. This chain uses TRBV7-2 with TRBJ2-1, with 10 bases lining up with TRBD2. CDR1 is SGHTA, CDR2 FQGNSA, per germline. CDR3 size: 20 residues. J gave up 8 bases and V 4 bases, and 23 bases lay outside the gene matches. CDR3 region: CASSSVWILAGEGARYEQFF. The CDR3 DNA is TGTGCCAGCAGCTCTGTGTGGATTCTAGCGGGAGAGGGGGCTCGGTATGAGCAGTTCTTC. Full variable domain (rest looked up from reference TRBV7-2 and TRBJ2-1): GAGVSQSPSNKVTEKGKDVELRCDPISGHTALYWYRQSLGQGLEFLIYFQGNSAPDKSGLPSDRFSAERTGGSVSTLTIQRTQQEDSAVYLCASSSVWILAGEGARYEQFFGPGTRLTVL.

This clonotype was recorded a few times. J is TRBJ2-4 and V is TRBV6-5; D unresolved. The CDR3 contains 14 residues. V was clipped by 7 bases and J by 4 bases, with 14 bases between them. CDR1 and CDR2 (germline): MNHEY, SVGAGI. CDR3 nucleotides: TGTGCCAGCAAAAAGTCGGGCTTAAAAAACATTCAGTACTTC. Protein product: CASKKSGLKNIQYF.

The CDR3 DNA is TGTGCCAGCAGTTTTGAGGGCACTCAGCCCCAGCATTTT. Its translation: CASSFEGTQPQHF. The J gene is TRBJ1-5, the V gene TRBV12-3 or TRBV12-4; D call uncertain. The CDR3 is 13 residues long. Trimming stripped 3 bases from V and 6 bases from J, with 9 bases between.

This clonotype was picked up a small number of times. The V gene is TRBV12-3 or TRBV12-4, the J gene TRBJ1-5, with a tentative D call TRBD1 (5 bases). The CDR3 is made up of 18 amino acids. V was trimmed by 3 bases and J by 0 bases, leaving 18 bases between them. The CDR3 DNA reads TGTGCCAGCAGTTTTGAAGCCGGGACCTTTTATAGCAATCAGCCCCAGCATTTT. Translating gives CASSFEAGTFYSNQPQHF.

The table lists this clonotype with a count of one. This chain joins TRBV6-5 and TRBJ2-3, with TRBD2 matching over 13 bases. Germline loops: CDR1 MNHEY, CDR2 SVGAGI. The CDR3 covers 16 residues. With 5 bases clipped from V and 7 bases from J, the junction kept 9 bases outside the gene matches. The CDR3 region is CASSDQLAGGLYTQYF. The CDR3 DNA reads as TGTGCCAGCAGTGACCAACTAGCGGGGGGGCTTTATACGCAGTATTTT.

The J gene is TRBJ1-6, the V gene TRBV7-9, with TRBD1 matching over 8 bases. The CDR3 sequence is 15 residues long. The J segment lost 5 bases and the V segment lost 2 bases, leaving 2 bases of the junction unmatched. CDR1 is SEHNR and CDR2 is FQNEAQ in the germline V gene (reference sequence). Here the CDR3 reads CASSLYRGDNSPLHF. The CDR3 DNA reads as TGTGCCAGCAGCTTATACAGGGGGGATAATTCACCCCTCCACTTT.